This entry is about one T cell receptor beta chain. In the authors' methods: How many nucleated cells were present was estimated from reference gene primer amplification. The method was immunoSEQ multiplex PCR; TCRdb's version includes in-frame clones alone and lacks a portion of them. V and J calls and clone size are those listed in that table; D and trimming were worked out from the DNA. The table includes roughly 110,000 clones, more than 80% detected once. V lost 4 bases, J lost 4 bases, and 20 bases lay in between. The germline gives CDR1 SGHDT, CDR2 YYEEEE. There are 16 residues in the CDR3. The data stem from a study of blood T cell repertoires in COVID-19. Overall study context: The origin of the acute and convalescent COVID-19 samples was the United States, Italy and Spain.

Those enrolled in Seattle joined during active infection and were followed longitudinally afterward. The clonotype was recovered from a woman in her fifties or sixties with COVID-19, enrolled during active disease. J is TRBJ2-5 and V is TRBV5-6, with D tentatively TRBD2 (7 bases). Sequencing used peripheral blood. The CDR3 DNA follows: TGTGCCAGCAGCCTTGAGTGGGGGGGCCATCGAGAGACCCAGTACTTC. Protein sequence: CASSLEWGGHRETQYF.